The present T cell receptor beta chain was sequenced within a study of T cells in Graves' hyperthyroidism and ophthalmopathy. PBMCs were derived from 10 ml fresh peripheral blood. V lost 4 bases and J lost 0; bases outside the gene matches: 3. The CDR3 loop spans 14 amino acids. CDR1 LGHDT and CDR2 YNNKEL come from the germline V gene (reference sequence). This clonotype was observed a few times. Using RNA transcripts as the source, TCR beta CDR3 regions were amplified. A first-round RT-PCR of the TCR CDR3 used the HTBI primer set. TCRdb analysed the multiplex PCR reads with MiXCR anew, one entry per CDR3 protein. The data contain 470,000 or so distinct CDR3 sequences, around 21% of them singletons.

What was sequenced was blood. The sequence was obtained from a young man with Graves' hyperthyroidism. The chain combines TRBV3-1 with TRBJ2-7; TRBD1 aligns across 7 bases. The CDR3 sequence is CASSPGQFSYEQYF. DNA of the CDR3: TGTGCCAGCAGCCCGGGACAGTTCTCCTACGAGCAGTACTTC.